A single T cell receptor (beta chain) is shown here with its context. The source of the sample is a study of technical replicates of blood from several donors. This table comes from immunoSEQ multiplex PCR, and its TCRdb copy is limited to in-frame clones, with some not included. Among 72,000 or so clones, 92% were seen once, and the ten largest hold 0.42%. Trimming removed 4 bases from V and 5 bases from J; junction bases left unmatched: 1. The germline V gene has CDR1 MNHEY and CDR2 SVGAGI. CDR3 length: 15 amino acids. This sequence originates from a human donor in good health. Sequenced: T cells isolated from PBMCs. The V and J genes are TRBV6-5 and TRBJ2-1; TRBD2 aligns across 14 bases. The CDR3 nucleotides are TGTGCCAGCAGTTGGACTAGCGGGAGGAACAATGAGCAGTTCTTC. Residues: CASSWTSGRNNEQFF.